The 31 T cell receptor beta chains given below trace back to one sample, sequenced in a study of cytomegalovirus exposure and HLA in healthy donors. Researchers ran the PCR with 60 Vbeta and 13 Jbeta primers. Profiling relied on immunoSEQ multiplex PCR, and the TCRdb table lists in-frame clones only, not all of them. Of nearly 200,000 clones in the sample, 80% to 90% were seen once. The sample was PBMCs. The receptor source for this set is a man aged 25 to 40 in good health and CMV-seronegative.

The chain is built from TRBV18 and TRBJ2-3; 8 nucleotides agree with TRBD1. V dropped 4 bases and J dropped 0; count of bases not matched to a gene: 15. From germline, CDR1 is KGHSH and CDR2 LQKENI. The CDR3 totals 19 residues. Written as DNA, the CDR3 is TGTGCCAGCTCACAAATATCCGGGACAGGTCTCGTTAGCACAGATACGCAGTATTTT. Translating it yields CASSQISGTGLVSTDTQYF.

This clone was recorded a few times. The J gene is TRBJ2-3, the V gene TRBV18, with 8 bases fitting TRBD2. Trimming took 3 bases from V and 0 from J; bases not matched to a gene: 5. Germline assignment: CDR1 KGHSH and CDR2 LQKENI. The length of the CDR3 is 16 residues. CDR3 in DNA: TGTGCCAGCTCACCTTTAGCGGGGATTAGCACAGATACGCAGTATTTT. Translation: CASSPLAGISTDTQYF.

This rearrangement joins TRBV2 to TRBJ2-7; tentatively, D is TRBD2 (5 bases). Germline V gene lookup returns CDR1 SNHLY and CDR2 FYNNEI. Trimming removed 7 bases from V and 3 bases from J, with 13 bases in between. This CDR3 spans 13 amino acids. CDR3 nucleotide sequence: TGTGCCAGCAAGGAGGAGAGAGTCTACGAGCAGTACTTC. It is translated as CASKEERVYEQYF.

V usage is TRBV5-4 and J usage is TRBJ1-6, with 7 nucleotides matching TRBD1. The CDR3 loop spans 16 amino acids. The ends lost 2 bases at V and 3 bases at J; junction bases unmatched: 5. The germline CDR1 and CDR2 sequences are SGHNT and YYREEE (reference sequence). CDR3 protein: CASSLEGGGYNSPLHF. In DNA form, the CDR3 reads TGTGCCAGCAGCTTAGAAGGGGGCGGCTATAATTCACCCCTCCACTTT. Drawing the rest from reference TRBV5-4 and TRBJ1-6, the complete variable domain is ETGVTQSPTHLIKTRGQQVTLRCSSQSGHNTVSWYQQALGQGPQFIFQYYREEENGRGNFPPRFSGLQFPNYSSELNVNALELDDSALYLCASSLEGGGYNSPLHFGNGTRLTVT.

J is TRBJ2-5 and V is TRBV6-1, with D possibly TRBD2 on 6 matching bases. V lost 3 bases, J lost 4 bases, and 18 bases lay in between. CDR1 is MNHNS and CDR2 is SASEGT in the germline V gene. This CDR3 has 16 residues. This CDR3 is CASSDNIGLASETQYF. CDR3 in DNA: TGTGCCAGCAGTGATAATATCGGGCTAGCGTCAGAGACCCAGTACTTC.

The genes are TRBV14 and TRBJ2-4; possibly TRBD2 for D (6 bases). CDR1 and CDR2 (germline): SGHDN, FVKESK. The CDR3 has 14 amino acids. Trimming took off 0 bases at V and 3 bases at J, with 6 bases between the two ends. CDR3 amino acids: CASSQEGGKNIQYF. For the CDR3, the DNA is TGTGCCAGCAGCCAAGAGGGAGGCAAAAACATTCAGTACTTC.

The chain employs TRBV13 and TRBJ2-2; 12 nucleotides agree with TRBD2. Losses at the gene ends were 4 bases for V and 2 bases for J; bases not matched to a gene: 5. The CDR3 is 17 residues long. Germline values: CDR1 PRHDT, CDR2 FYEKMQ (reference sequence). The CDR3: CASSSPGLAGNTGELFF. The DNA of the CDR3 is TGTGCCAGCAGCTCACCGGGACTAGCGGGCAACACCGGGGAGCTGTTTTTT.

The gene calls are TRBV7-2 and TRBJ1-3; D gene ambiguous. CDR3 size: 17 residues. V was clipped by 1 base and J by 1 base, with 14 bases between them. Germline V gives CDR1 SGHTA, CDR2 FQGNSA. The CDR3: CASSLERYSRSGNTIYF. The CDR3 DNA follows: TGTGCCAGCAGCTTAGAGAGATACAGTAGGTCTGGAAACACCATATATTTT.

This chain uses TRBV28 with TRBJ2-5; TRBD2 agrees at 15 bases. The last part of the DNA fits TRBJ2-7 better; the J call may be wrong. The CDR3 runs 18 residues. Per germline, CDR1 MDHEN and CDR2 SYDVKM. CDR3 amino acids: CASSPPYGTSGRRYEQYF. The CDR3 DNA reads TGTGCCAGCAGTCCCCCTTACGGGACTAGCGGGAGGCGCTACGAGCAGTACTTC.

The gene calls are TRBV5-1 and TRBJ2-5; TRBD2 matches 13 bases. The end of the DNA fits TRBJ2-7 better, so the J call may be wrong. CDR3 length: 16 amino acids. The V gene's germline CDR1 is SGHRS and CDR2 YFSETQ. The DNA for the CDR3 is TGCGCCAGCAGCCCCTGGACTAGCGGGAGCTCCTACGAGCAGTACTTC. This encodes CASSPWTSGSSYEQYF.

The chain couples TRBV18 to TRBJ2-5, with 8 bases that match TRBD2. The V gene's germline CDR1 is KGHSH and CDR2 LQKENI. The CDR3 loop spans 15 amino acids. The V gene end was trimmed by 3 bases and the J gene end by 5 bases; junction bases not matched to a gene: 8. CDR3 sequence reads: CASSPLGTSGETQYF. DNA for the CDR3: TGTGCCAGCTCACCCCTAGGGACTAGTGGTGAGACCCAGTACTTC.

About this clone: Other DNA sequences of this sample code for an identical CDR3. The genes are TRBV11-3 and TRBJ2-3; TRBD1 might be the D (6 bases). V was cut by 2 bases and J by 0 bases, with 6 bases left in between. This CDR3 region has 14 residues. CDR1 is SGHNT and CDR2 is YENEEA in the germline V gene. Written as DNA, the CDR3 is TGTGCCAGCAGCTTAAGGGGGAGCACAGATACGCAGTATTTT. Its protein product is CASSLRGSTDTQYF. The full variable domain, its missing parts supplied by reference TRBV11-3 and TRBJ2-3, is EAGVVQSPRYKIIEKKQPVAFWCNPISGHNTLYWYLQNLGQGPELLIRYENEEAVDDSQLPKDRFSAERLKGVDSTLKIQPAELGDSAVYLCASSLRGSTDTQYFGPGTRLTVL.

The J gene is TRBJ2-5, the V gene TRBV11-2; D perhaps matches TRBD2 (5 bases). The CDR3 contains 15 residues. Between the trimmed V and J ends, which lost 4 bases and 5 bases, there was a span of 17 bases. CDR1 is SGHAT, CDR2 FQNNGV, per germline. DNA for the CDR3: TGTGCCAGCAGCTCCGGACTCCTAAACGGGGAGACCCAGTACTTC. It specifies CASSSGLLNGETQYF.

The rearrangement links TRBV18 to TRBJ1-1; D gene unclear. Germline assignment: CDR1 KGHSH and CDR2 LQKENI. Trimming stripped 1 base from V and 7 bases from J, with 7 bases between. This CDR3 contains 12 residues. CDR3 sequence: CASSPRAGEAFF. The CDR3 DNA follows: TGTGCCAGCTCACCACGGGCAGGTGAAGCTTTCTTT. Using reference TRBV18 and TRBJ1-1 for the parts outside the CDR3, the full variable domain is NAGVMQNPRHLVRRRGQEARLRCSPMKGHSHVYWYRQLPEEGLKFMVYLQKENIIDESGMPKERFSAEFPKEGPSILRIQQVVRGDSAAYFCASSPRAGEAFFGQGTRLTVV.

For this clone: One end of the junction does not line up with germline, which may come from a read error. The CDR3 sequence is CASSLDSNEKLFF. In DNA, the CDR3 is TGCGCCAGCAGTTTGGACAGTAATGAAAAACTGTTTTTT. This chain uses TRBV5-1 with TRBJ1-4, with D possibly TRBD1 on 6 matching bases. The CDR3 consists of 13 residues. Germline lookup yields CDR1 SGHRS and CDR2 YFSETQ.

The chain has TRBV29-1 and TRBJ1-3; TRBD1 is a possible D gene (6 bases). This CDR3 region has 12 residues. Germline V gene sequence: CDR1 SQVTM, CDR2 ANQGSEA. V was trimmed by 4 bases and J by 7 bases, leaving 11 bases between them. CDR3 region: CSVVWQGNTIYF. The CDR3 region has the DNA TGCAGCGTTGTTTGGCAGGGGAACACCATATATTTT.

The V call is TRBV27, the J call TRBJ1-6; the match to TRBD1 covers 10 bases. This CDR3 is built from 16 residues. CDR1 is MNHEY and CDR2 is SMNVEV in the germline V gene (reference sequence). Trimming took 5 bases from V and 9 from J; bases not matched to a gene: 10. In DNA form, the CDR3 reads TGTGCCAGCAGTAGAGAAGGGGACAGGGGTAGTTCACCCCTCCACTTT. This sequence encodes CASSREGDRGSSPLHF.

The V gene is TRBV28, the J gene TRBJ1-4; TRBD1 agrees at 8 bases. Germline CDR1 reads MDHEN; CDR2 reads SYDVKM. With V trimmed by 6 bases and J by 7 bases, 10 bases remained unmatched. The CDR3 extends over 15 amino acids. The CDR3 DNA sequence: TGTGCCAGCAGCCTTGGACAGGGCTTTGGTGAAAAACTGTTTTTT. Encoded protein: CASSLGQGFGEKLFF.

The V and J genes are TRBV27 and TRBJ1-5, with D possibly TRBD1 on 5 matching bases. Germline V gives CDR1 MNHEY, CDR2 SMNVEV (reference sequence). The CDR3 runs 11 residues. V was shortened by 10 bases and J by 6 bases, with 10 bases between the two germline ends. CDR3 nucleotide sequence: TGTGCCATCGGGGGTGGTCAGCCCCAGCATTTT. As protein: CAIGGGQPQHF.

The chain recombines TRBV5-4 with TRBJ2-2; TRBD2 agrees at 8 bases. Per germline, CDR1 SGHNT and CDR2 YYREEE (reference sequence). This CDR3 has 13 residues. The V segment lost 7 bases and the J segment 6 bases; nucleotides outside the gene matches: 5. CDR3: CASRPRGAGELFF. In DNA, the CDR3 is TGTGCCAGCCGCCCGCGGGGGGCCGGGGAGCTGTTTTTT.

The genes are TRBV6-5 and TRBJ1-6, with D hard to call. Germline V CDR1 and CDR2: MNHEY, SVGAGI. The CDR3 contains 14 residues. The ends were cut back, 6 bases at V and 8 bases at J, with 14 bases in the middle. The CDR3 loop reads CASRRLVRDSPLHF. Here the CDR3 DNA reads TGTGCCAGCAGACGACTCGTCCGAGATTCACCCCTCCACTTT.

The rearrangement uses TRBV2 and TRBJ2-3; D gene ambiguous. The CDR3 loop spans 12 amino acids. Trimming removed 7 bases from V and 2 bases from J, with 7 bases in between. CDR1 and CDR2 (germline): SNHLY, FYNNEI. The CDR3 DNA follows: TGTGCCAGCACGACTTTCACAGATACGCAGTATTTT. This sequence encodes CASTTFTDTQYF.

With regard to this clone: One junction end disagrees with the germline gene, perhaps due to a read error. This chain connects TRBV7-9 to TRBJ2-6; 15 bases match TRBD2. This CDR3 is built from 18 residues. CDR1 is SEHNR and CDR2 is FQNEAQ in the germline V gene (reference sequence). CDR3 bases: TGTTCCAGCAGCCAACCGGGACTAGCGGGAGGTGGGGCCAACGTCCTGACTTTC. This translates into CSSSQPGLAGGGANVLTF.

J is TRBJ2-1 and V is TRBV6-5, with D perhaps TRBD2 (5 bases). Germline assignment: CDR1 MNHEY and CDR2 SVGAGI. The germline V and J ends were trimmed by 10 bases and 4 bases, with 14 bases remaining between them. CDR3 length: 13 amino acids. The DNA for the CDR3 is TGTGCCACCCAACCTGCGGGTTACAATGAGCAGTTCTTC. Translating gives CATQPAGYNEQFF.

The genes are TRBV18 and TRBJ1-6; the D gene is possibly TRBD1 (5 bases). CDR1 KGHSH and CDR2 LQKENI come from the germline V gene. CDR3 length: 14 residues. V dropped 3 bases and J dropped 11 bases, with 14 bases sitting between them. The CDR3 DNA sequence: TGTGCCAGCTCACCCGCGGACAATAGAACACCCCTCCACTTT. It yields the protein CASSPADNRTPLHF.

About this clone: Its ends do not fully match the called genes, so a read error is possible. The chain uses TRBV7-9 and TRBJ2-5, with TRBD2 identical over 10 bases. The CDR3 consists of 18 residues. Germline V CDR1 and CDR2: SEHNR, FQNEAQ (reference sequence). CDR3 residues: CSSSLGLAGVSPQETQYF. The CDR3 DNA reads TGTTCCAGCAGCTTAGGGCTAGCGGGAGTGTCCCCCCAAGAGACCCAGTACTTC.

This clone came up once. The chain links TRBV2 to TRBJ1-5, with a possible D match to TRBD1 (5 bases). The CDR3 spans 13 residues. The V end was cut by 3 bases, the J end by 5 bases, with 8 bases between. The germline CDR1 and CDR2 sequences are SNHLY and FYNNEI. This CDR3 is CASSDGGDQPQHF. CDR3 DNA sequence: TGTGCCAGCAGTGACGGGGGGGATCAGCCCCAGCATTTT.

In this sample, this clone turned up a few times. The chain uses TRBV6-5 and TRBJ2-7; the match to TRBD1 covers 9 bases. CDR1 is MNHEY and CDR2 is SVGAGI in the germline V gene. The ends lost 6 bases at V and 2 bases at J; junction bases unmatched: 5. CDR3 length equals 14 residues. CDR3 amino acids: CASSKGQGTYEQYF. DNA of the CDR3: TGTGCCAGCAGCAAGGGACAGGGCACCTACGAGCAGTACTTC.

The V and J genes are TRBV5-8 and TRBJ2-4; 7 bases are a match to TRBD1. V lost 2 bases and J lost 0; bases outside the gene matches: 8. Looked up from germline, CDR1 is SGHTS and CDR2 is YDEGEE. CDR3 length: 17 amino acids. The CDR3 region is CASSLQGLTVAKNIQYF. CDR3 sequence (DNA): TGTGCCAGCAGCTTACAGGGGCTAACAGTAGCCAAAAACATTCAGTACTTC.

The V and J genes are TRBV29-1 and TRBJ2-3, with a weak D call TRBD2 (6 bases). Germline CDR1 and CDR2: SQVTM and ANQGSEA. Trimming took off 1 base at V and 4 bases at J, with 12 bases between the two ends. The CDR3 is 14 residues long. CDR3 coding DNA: TGCAGCGTTGAAGGGGCGGGGTTTGCAGATACGCAGTATTTT. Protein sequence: CSVEGAGFADTQYF.

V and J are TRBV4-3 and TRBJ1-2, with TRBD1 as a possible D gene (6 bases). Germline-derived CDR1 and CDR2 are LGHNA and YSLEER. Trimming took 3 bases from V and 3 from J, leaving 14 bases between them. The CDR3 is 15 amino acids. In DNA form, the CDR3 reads TGCGCCAGCAGCCAGTCAGGCGGGGGCTACTATGGCTACACCTTC. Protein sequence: CASSQSGGGYYGYTF.